A selection of T cell receptor beta chains follows, all from one sample in a study of cytomegalovirus exposure and HLA in healthy donors. The method was immunoSEQ multiplex PCR; TCRdb's version includes in-frame clones alone and lacks a portion of them. Of some 69,000 clones in the sample, nearly 96% were seen once. Sequences were obtained from PBMCs. All receptors derive from a woman in her late teens or twenties in good health and CMV-seropositive. The CDR3 runs from the conserved cysteine through the conserved F or W. D genes are given only for firm matches. Clone size is shown for a subset of rows, as once, few, many or a class of expanded clone.

15 TRBJ2-3 TRBD1 - TRBV11-2 CASSLITGVTDTQYF TGTGCCAGCAGCTTAATCACAGGGGTGACCGATACGCAGTATTTT
14 TRBJ2-3 - - TRBV4-1 CASSQDGRLDTQYF TGCGCCAGCAGCCAAGATGGGAGGCTAGATACGCAGTATTTT
15 TRBJ2-4 - - TRBV7-9 CASSPPGQQEDIQYF TGTGCCAGCAGCCCCCCGGGTCAGCAGGAGGACATTCAGTACTTC
14 TRBJ1-1 - - TRBV4-2 CASSQDRRTGKAFF TGTGCCAGCAGCCAAGATAGAAGGACTGGGAAAGCTTTCTTT
16 TRBJ2-5 TRBD2 - TRBV7-2 CASSQISLAGKETQYF TGTGCCAGCAGCCAAATATCACTAGCGGGAAAGGAGACCCAGTACTTC
14 TRBJ2-3 TRBD2 - TRBV25-1 CASSELAGGDTQYF TGTGCCAGCAGTGAGCTAGCGGGAGGAGATACGCAGTATTTT
12 TRBJ1-5 - once TRBV16 CASSHPDQPQHF TGTGCCAGCAGCCACCCTGATCAGCCCCAGCATTTT
15 TRBJ2-1 TRBD1 - TRBV6-4 CASSNTGTGGYEQFF TGTGCCAGCAGTAACACCGGGACAGGGGGCTATGAGCAGTTCTTC
17 TRBJ2-1 - once TRBV28 CASSYYVGLMSDNEQFF TGTGCCAGCAGTTATTACGTCGGTTTGATGTCGGACAATGAGCAGTTCTTC
14 TRBJ1-1 - - TRBV28 CASSLRRGAEEAFF TGTGCCAGCAGTTTAAGGCGGGGGGCTGAAGAAGCTTTCTTT
12 TRBJ2-7 - - TRBV5-1 CASSPGVYEQYF TGCGCCAGCAGCCCGGGAGTTTACGAGCAGTACTTC
15 TRBJ2-1 - - TRBV15 CATSRASIRLDEQFF TGTGCCACCAGCAGAGCTAGCATTCGTCTCGATGAGCAGTTCTTC
14 TRBJ2-3 - - TRBV19 CASSSRSSTDTQYF TGTGCCAGTAGTTCGAGGTCATCCACAGATACGCAGTATTTT
14 TRBJ2-7 TRBD2 - TRBV5-4 CASSSRTSKREQYF TGTGCCAGCAGCTCTAGGACTAGCAAACGCGAGCAGTACTTC
15 TRBJ2-7 - - TRBV11-3 CASSLVGYSLYEQYF TGTGCCAGCAGCTTAGTTGGTTATAGTCTCTACGAGCAGTACTTC
12 TRBJ1-4 - - TRBV5-1 CARRDINEKLFF TGCGCCAGACGGGACATAAATGAAAAACTGTTTTTT
15 TRBJ2-5 TRBD2 - TRBV5-1 CASSLLAGVFETQYF TGCGCCAGCAGCTTGCTAGCGGGAGTTTTTGAGACCCAGTACTTC
14 TRBJ2-2 - - TRBV2 CASSQQDNTGELFF TGTGCCAGCAGTCAACAGGACAACACCGGGGAGCTGTTTTTT
14 TRBJ2-1 TRBD2 - TRBV5-4 CASSFVERGNEQFF TGTGCCAGCAGCTTCGTGGAGCGGGGCAATGAGCAGTTCTTC
19 TRBJ1-5 TRBD1 - TRBV19 CASSMGTGARVWENQPQHF TGTGCCAGTAGTATGGGAACAGGGGCGCGTGTATGGGAAAATCAGCCCCAGCATTTT
13 TRBJ2-3 - once TRBV19 CASSPDFTDTQYF TGTGCCAGTAGCCCGGACTTCACAGATACGCAGTATTTT
15 TRBJ2-1 - - TRBV7-9 CASSLDAAAYNEQFF TGTGCCAGCAGCTTAGATGCGGCCGCGTACAATGAGCAGTTCTTC
18 TRBJ2-1 TRBD2 - TRBV7-2 CASSFPGVGAGGGNEQFF TGTGCCAGCAGCTTCCCTGGCGTCGGAGCGGGAGGGGGGAATGAGCAGTTCTTC
14 TRBJ1-5 TRBD1 - TRBV30 CAWSGDRGNQPQHF TGTGCCTGGAGTGGGGACAGGGGCAATCAGCCCCAGCATTTT
15 TRBJ2-7 TRBD2 once TRBV7-2 CASSSGGGLPYEQYF TGTGCCAGCAGCTCGGGGGGAGGTTTGCCCTACGAGCAGTACTTC
17 TRBJ2-1 TRBD2 once TRBV9 CASSARTSGRGYNEQFF TGTGCCAGCAGCGCCCGGACTAGCGGGAGGGGCTACAATGAGCAGTTCTTC
12 TRBJ2-5 - once TRBV2 CATKGVGETQYF TGTGCCACCAAGGGGGTGGGAGAGACCCAGTACTTC
20 TRBJ2-3 TRBD2 - TRBV28 CASSLFLGTSGGGGTDTQYF TGTGCCAGCAGCCTTTTCCTGGGGACTAGCGGGGGAGGGGGCACAGATACGCAGTATTTT
15 TRBJ2-7 - once TRBV7-9 CASSSTGTGDNEQYF TGTGCCAGCAGCTCGACCGGGACTGGTGACAACGAGCAGTACTTC
15 TRBJ1-4 - - TRBV27 CASSGSRAPNEKLFF TGTGCCAGCAGTGGCTCGCGGGCTCCTAATGAAAAACTGTTTTTT
13 TRBJ1-2 - - TRBV6-1 CASSSLRVYGYTF TGTGCCAGCAGTAGCCTCAGGGTTTATGGCTACACCTTC
16 TRBJ1-5 - - TRBV19 CASSDRTPVGAQPQHF TGTGCCAGTAGTGATAGGACGCCTGTTGGGGCTCAGCCCCAGCATTTT
15 TRBJ1-2 TRBD1 - TRBV9 CASSVGQAANYGYTF TGTGCCAGCAGCGTGGGACAGGCAGCTAACTATGGCTACACCTTC
15 TRBJ1-1 TRBD1 - TRBV6-1 CASSDEGQGNTEAFF TGTGCCAGCAGTGATGAGGGACAGGGGAACACTGAAGCTTTCTTT
16 TRBJ2-1 TRBD2 - TRBV4-3 CASSQELAGGSNEQFF TGCGCCAGCAGCCAAGAACTAGCGGGAGGGAGCAATGAGCAGTTCTTC
15 TRBJ2-7 TRBD1 once TRBV6-6 CASSYTGGLTYEQYF TGTGCCAGCAGTTACACAGGGGGACTTACCTACGAGCAGTACTTC
13 TRBJ2-5 - - TRBV9 CASSVAGKETQYF TGTGCCAGCAGCGTAGCAGGGAAAGAGACCCAGTACTTC
15 TRBJ2-7 TRBD2 - TRBV28 CASSRLAGARYEQYF TGTGCCAGCAGTAGACTAGCGGGAGCTCGCTACGAGCAGTACTTC
13 TRBJ2-7 TRBD1 - TRBV19 CASTRDRPYEQYF TGTGCCAGTACCCGGGACAGACCCTACGAGCAGTACTTC
15 TRBJ2-7 TRBD1 - TRBV2 CASRKDRGLSYEQYF TGTGCCAGCAGGAAAGACAGGGGACTCTCCTACGAGCAGTACTTC
16 TRBJ1-1 TRBD1 - TRBV27 CASSSFYRGRDTEAFF TGTGCCAGCAGTTCATTCTACAGGGGGAGGGACACTGAAGCTTTCTTT
15 TRBJ2-7 TRBD2 - TRBV19 CASSISASGTNEQYF TGTGCCAGTAGTATATCGGCTAGCGGGACCAACGAGCAGTACTTC